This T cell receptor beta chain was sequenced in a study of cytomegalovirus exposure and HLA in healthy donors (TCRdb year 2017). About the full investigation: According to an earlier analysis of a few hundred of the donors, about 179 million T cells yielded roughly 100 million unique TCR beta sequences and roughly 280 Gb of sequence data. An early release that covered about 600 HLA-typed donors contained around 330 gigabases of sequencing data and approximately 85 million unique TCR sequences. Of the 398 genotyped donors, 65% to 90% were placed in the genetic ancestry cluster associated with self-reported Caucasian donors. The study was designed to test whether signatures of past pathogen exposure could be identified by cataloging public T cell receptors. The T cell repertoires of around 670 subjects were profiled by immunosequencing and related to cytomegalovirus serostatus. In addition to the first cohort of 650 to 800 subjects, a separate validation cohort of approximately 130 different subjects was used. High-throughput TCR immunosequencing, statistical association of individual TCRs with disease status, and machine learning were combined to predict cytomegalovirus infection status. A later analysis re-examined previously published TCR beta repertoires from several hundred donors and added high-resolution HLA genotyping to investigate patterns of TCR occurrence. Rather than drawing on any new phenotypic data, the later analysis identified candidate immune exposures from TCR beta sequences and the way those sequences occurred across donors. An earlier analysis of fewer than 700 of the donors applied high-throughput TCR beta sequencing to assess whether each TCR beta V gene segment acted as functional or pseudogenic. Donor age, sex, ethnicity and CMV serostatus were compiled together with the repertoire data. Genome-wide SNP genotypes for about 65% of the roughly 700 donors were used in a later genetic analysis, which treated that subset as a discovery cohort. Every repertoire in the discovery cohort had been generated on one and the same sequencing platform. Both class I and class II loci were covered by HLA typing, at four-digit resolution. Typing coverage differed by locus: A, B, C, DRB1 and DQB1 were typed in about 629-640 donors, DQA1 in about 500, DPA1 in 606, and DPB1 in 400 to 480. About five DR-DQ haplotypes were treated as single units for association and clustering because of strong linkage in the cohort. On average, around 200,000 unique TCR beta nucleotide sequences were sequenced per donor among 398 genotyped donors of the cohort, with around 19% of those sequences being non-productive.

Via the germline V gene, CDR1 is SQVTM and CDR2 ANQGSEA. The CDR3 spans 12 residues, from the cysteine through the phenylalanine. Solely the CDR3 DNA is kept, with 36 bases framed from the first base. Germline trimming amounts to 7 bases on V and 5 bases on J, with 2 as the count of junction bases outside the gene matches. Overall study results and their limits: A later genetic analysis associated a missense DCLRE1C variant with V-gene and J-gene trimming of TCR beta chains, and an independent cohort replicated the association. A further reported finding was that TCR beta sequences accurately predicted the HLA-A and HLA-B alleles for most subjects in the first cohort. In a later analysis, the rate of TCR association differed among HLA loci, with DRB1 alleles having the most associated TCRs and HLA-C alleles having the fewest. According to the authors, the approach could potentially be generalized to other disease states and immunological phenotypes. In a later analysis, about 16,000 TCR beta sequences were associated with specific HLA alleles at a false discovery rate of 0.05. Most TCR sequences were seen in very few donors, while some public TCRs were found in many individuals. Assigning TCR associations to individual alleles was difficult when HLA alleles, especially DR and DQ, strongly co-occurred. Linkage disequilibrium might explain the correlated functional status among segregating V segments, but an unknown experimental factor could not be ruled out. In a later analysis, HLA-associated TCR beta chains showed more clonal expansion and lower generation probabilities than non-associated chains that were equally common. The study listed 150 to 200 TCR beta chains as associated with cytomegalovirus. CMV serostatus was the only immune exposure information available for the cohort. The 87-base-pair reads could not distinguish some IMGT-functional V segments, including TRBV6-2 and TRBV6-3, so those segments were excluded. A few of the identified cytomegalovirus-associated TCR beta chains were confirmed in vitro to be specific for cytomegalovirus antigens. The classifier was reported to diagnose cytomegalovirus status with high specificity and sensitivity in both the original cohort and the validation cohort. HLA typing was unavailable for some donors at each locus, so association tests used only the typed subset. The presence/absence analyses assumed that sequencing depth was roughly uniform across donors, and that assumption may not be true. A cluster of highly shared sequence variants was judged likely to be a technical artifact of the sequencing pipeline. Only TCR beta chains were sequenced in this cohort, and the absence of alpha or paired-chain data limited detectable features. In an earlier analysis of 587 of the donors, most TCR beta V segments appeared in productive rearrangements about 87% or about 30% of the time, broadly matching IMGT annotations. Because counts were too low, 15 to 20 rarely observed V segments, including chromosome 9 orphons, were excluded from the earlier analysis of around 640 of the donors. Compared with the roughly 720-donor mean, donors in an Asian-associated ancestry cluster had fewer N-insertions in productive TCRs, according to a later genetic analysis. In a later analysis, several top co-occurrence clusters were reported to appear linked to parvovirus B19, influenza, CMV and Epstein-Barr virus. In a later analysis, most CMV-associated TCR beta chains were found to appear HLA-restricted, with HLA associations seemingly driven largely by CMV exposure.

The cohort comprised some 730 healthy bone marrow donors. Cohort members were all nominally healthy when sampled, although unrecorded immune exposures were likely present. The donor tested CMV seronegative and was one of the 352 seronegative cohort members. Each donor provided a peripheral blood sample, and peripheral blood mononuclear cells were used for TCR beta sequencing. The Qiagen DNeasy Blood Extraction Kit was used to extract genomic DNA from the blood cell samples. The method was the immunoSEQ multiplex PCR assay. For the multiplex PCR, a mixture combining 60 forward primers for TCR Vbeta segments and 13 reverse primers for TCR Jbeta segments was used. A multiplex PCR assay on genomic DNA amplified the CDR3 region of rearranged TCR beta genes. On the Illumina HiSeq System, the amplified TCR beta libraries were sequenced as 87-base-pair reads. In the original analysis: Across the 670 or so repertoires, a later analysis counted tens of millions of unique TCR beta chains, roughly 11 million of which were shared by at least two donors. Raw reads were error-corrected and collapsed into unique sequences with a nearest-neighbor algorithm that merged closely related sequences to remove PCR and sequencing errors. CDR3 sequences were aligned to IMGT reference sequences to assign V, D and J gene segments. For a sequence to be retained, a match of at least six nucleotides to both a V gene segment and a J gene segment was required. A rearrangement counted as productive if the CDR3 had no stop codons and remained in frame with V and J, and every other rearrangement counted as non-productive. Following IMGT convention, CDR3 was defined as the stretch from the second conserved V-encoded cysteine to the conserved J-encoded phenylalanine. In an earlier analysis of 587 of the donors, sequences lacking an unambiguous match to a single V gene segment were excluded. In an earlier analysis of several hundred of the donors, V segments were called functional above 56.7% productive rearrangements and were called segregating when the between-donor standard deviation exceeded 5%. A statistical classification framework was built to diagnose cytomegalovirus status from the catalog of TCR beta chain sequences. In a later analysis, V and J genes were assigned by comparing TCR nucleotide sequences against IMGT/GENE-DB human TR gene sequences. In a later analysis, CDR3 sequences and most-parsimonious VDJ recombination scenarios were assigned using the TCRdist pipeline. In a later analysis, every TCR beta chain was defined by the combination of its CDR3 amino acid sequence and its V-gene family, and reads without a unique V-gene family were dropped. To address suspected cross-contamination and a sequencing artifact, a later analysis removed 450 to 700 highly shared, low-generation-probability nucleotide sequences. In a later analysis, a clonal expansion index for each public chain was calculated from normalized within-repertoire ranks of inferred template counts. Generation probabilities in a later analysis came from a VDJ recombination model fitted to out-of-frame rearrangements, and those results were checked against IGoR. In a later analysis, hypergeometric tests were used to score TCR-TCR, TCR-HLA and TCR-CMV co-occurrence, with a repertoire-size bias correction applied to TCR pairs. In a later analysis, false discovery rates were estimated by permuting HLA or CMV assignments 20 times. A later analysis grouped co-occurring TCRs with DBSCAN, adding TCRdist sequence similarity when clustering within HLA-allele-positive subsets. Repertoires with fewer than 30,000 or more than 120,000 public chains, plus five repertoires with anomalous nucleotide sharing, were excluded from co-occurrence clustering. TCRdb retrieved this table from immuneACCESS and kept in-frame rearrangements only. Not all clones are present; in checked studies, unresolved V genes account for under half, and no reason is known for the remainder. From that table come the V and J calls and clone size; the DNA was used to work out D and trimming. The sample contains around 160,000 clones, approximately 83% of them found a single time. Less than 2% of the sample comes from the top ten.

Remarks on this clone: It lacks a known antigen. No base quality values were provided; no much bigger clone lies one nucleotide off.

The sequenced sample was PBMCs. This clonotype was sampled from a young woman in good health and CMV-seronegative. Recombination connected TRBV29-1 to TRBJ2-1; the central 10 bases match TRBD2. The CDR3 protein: CSAGLADNEQFF. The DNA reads TGCAGCGCCGGACTAGCGGACAATGAGCAGTTCTTC.